This T cell receptor (beta chain) derives from a study of beta chain features in type 1 diabetes. Study outcomes and limitations: TCRB CDR3s from Type 1 diabetes patients were moderately but significantly shorter in all four CD4+ subsets. Individuals with type 1 diabetes displayed fewer insertions and more deletions at VDJ junctions.

CDR1 is SGHNT and CDR2 is YYREEE in the germline V gene (reference sequence). The ends were cut back, 2 bases at V and 0 bases at J, with 6 bases in the middle. CDR3 length: 15 residues. Expressed TCRB transcripts were sequenced because the isolated RNA had all been reverse transcribed beforehand. Naive, central memory and regulatory T cell samples averaged about 3.6 million immunoSEQ reads each. Some clones are missing from TCRdb's copy, which holds only in-frame ones; the method was immunoSEQ multiplex PCR. The sample has around 260,000 clones, about a fifth seen once. As to this clone: Its antigen is unknown.

The chain employs TRBV5-4 and TRBJ1-6; a possible D gene is TRBD1 (6 bases). The sequencing input was naive CD4+ T cells from blood. This TCR came from a woman in her 40s with type 1 diabetes. CDR3 nucleotides: TGTGCCAGCAGCTTAGGGGGCTCCTATAATTCACCCCTCCACTTT. It is translated as CASSLGGSYNSPLHF.